This TCR beta chain was identified during a study of T cell responses to AZD1222 COVID-19 vaccine. Study results and caveats: White British ancestry dominated among donors, who included more females, and clonal diversity was possibly underestimated.

This CDR3 contains 14 residues. The germline V gene encodes CDR1 SQVTM and CDR2 ANQGSEA. V lost 2 bases and J lost 2, with 7 bases in between. The method was immunoSEQ multiplex PCR; TCRdb's version includes in-frame clones alone and lacks a portion of them. The data contain around 270,000 clones, roughly 93% of them singletons. The sample holds one count of this clone. Its matching antigen is unknown. V and J are TRBV29-1 and TRBJ2-6; no firm D call. This sequence originates from an adult who received the AZD1222 COVID-19 vaccine. The source was peripheral blood, collected 28 days after the second AZD1222 dose. CDR3 sequence: CSVEQDTGANVLTF. CDR3 sequence (DNA): TGCAGCGTTGAACAGGATACTGGGGCCAACGTCCTGACTTTC.